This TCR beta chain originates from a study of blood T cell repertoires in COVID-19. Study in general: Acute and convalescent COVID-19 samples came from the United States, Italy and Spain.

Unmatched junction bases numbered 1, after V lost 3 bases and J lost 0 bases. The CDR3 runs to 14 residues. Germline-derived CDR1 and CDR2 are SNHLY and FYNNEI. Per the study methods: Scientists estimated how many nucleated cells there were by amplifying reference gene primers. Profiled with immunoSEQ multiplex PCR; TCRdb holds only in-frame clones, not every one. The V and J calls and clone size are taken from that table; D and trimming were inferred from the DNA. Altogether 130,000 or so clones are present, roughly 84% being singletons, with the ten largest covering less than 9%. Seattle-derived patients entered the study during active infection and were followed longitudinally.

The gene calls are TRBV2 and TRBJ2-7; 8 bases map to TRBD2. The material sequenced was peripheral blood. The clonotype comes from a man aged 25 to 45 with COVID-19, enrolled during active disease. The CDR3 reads CASSDSGDSYEQYF. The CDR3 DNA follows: TGTGCCAGCAGTGATAGCGGGGACTCCTACGAGCAGTACTTC.